The clone carrying this T cell receptor beta chain has just a few counts. The antigen is undetermined. The CDR3 has 15 amino acids. Germline CDR1 SGHRS, CDR2 YFSETQ. The ends lost 4 bases at V and 0 bases at J; junction bases unmatched: 4. The data belong to a study of neoadjuvant nivolumab and ipilimumab in lung cancer. Produced via immunoSEQ multiplex PCR; TCRdb's table is partial and in-frame only. Here the sample spans 44,000 or so clones, around 89% being singletons. Study findings and constraints: A small number of samples were TCR sequenced. Blood richness before therapy tracked richness in tumors resected after neoadjuvant therapy. From pretherapy to surgery, tumor richness and clonality rose with dual therapy.

The TCR originated in an adult with non-small cell lung cancer. Some clones in this sample may be carry-over from other donors' samples. This specimen consisted of blood, obtained before neoadjuvant nivolumab, alone or with ipilimumab. This sequence joins TRBV5-1 and TRBJ1-3; TRBD1 aligns across 7 bases. The CDR3 coding sequence is TGCGCCAGCAGCGGAGGGGACAGCTCTGGAAACACCATATATTTT. Translated, it gives CASSGGDSSGNTIYF.